One and the same sample provided the 21 T cell receptor beta chains below, sequenced in a study of cytomegalovirus exposure and HLA in healthy donors (dated by TCRdb to 2016 to 2017). The method behind the library was the immunoSEQ multiplex PCR assay. The multiplex PCR relied on a mix of 60 forward primers for TCR Vbeta segments and 13 reverse primers for TCR Jbeta segments. Here the immuneACCESS table is served through TCRdb, limited to in-frame sequences with V and J called. Missing clones are a known gap in these copies; in checked studies unresolved V genes cover under half, and the rest lacks a known reason. The sample data list approximately 130,000 clones, and roughly 70% of these were observed just once. The ten largest account for around 3.2% of the sample. The sample comprised PBMCs. All receptors come from a man aged 25 to 40 in good health and CMV-seronegative.

About this clone: This may stem from a read error, because a much larger clone lies one nucleotide away. The CDR3 region has the DNA TGTGCCAGCAGAGAGACAGGGACCACAGAGGGGCAGTTCTTC. It yields the protein CASRETGTTEGQFF. The rearrangement links TRBV6-5 to TRBJ2-1, with TRBD1 matching over 7 bases. CDR1 MNHEY and CDR2 SVGAGI come from the germline V gene. With 6 bases clipped from V and 12 bases from J, the junction kept 14 bases outside the gene matches. The CDR3 is 14 residues long.

The J gene is TRBJ1-1, the V gene TRBV29-1; D gene unclear. The germline V gene encodes CDR1 SQVTM and CDR2 ANQGSEA. The CDR3 has 11 amino acids. With 0 bases removed from V and 5 bases from J, the gap between germline ends came to 4 bases. CDR3 DNA sequence: TGCAGCGTTGAAGACGGTACTGAAGCTTTCTTT. This gives the protein CSVEDGTEAFF.

Only one count was recorded for this clone. CDR3 coding DNA: TGCAGCGGTGGACCACACCAGCGGGCAAATGAGCAGTTCTTC. Amino acid sequence: CSGGPHQRANEQFF. V is TRBV29-1 and J is TRBJ2-1; D may be TRBD2 (6 bases). The germline V gene encodes CDR1 SQVTM and CDR2 ANQGSEA. CDR3 length: 14 residues. V lost 7 bases to trimming and J lost 7 bases, with 20 bases between them.

This chain links TRBV19 with TRBJ1-1; no clear D gene. Germline values: CDR1 LNHDA, CDR2 SQIVND (reference sequence). The length of the CDR3 is 15 residues. V lost 1 base, J lost 4 bases, and 13 bases lay in between. The CDR3 loop is CASSIVPVRSTEAFF. The DNA for the CDR3 is TGTGCCAGTAGTATAGTCCCCGTGAGGAGCACTGAAGCTTTCTTT.

The gene calls are TRBV7-9 and TRBJ2-5, with D possibly being TRBD1 (5 bases). CDR1 is SEHNR and CDR2 is FQNEAQ in the germline V gene (reference sequence). The length of the CDR3 is 12 residues. V shed 8 bases and J shed 2 bases, with 9 bases lying between them. The CDR3 protein is CASRTSQETQYF. CDR3 DNA sequence: TGTGCCAGCCGGACATCACAAGAGACCCAGTACTTC.

This chain links TRBV2 with TRBJ1-1; possibly TRBD1 for D (6 bases). The germline gives CDR1 SNHLY, CDR2 FYNNEI. Trimming cost V 11 bases and J 1 base, with 17 bases left between them. The CDR3 runs 14 residues. The chain's CDR3 is CAGALRGWNTEAFF. The CDR3 DNA reads as TGTGCCGGAGCATTGAGGGGGTGGAACACTGAAGCTTTCTTT.

The gene calls are TRBV28 and TRBJ1-2, with D possibly being TRBD1 (6 bases). The CDR3 is 14 residues long. Between the trimmed V and J ends, which lost 6 bases and 2 bases, there was a span of 13 bases. The germline V gene encodes CDR1 MDHEN and CDR2 SYDVKM. The CDR3 protein is CASSPMRGNYGYTF. The CDR3 nucleotides are TGTGCCAGCAGCCCCATGAGGGGGAACTATGGCTACACCTTC.

V usage is TRBV7-6 and J usage is TRBJ1-2, with 10 bases lining up with TRBD1. V dropped 5 bases and J dropped 5; count of bases not matched to a gene: 5. From germline, CDR1 is SGHVS and CDR2 FNYEAQ. The CDR3 contains 14 residues. The chain's CDR3 is CASSGGQGVYGYTF. The CDR3 DNA sequence: TGTGCCAGCAGCGGAGGACAGGGGGTATATGGCTACACCTTC.

CDR3 protein: CASSYHISGARNTQYF. As DNA, the CDR3 is TGTGCCAGCAGTTACCACATTAGCGGGGCACGGAATACGCAGTATTTT. This sequence joins TRBV6-5 and TRBJ2-3; TRBD2 matches at 8 bases. Losses at the gene ends were 2 bases for V and 7 bases for J; bases not matched to a gene: 11. CDR3 length equals 16 residues. The V gene's germline CDR1 is MNHEY and CDR2 SVGAGI.

This chain links TRBV4-3 with TRBJ2-1, with a weak D call TRBD2 (5 bases). Germline values: CDR1 LGHNA, CDR2 YSLEER. V was trimmed by 0 bases and J by 15 bases, leaving 18 bases between them. The CDR3 has 14 residues. Here the CDR3 reads CASSQEPGRFIRFF. CDR3 nucleotides: TGCGCCAGCAGCCAAGAACCGGGAAGATTTATTCGGTTCTTC.

This clone was seen a handful of times. J is TRBJ2-7 and V is TRBV2; D gene uncertain. Trimming stripped 6 bases from V and 5 bases from J, with 8 bases between. The CDR3 consists of 11 residues. Germline assignment: CDR1 SNHLY and CDR2 FYNNEI. The DNA for the CDR3 is TGTGCCAGCAGGTTGTCCGACGAGCAGTACTTC. Translated, it gives CASRLSDEQYF.

The sample holds a few counts of this clone. The genes are TRBV2 and TRBJ1-1; 8 bases agree with TRBD1. CDR1 is SNHLY, CDR2 FYNNEI, per germline. This CDR3 spans 15 amino acids. The ends lost 4 bases at V and 4 bases at J; junction bases unmatched: 8. CDR3 coding DNA: TGTGCCAGCAGTGCCACCGACAGGGGCGGCACTGAAGCTTTCTTT. As protein: CASSATDRGGTEAFF.

This clone has only a few counts. The genes are TRBV6-5 and TRBJ2-3, with a weak D call TRBD1 (6 bases). The CDR3 is 14 amino acids. V lost 11 bases to trimming and J lost 1 base, with 16 bases between them. Germline values: CDR1 MNHEY, CDR2 SVGAGI. In DNA, the CDR3 is TGTGCCTCAGCCTTTTCAGGGGGCACAGATACGCAGTATTTT. It codes for CASAFSGGTDTQYF.

V usage is TRBV7-9 and J usage is TRBJ1-2; D is unclear. Germline CDR1 and CDR2: SEHNR and FQNEAQ (reference sequence). Trimming took 5 bases from V and 7 from J, leaving 11 bases between them. The CDR3 totals 12 residues. CDR3 DNA: TGTGCCAGCAGCGCCGAGGGATTTGGCTACACCTTC. Its protein product is CASSAEGFGYTF.

This clone was seen only a few times. This chain uses TRBV7-9 with TRBJ1-6; D call uncertain. The CDR3 loop spans 17 amino acids. Germline loops: CDR1 SEHNR, CDR2 FQNEAQ (reference sequence). Trimming removed 1 base from V and 0 bases from J, with 10 bases in between. The CDR3 DNA follows: TGTGCCAGCAGCTTAGGCGCCGGGAGCTCCTATAATTCACCCCTCCACTTT. Its translation: CASSLGAGSSYNSPLHF.

The chain couples TRBV9 to TRBJ2-7, with 10 bases identical to TRBD2. Looked up from germline, CDR1 is SGDLS and CDR2 is YYNGEE. V was pared by 0 bases and J by 4 bases, with 7 bases of the junction left unmatched. The CDR3 is made up of 16 amino acids. The CDR3 DNA reads TGTGCCAGCAGCGTAGGTCTAGCGGGAGAGTTATACGAGCAGTACTTC. It specifies CASSVGLAGELYEQYF.

The V gene is TRBV4-1, the J gene TRBJ2-7; 14 nucleotides line up with TRBD2. The CDR3 extends over 20 amino acids. Trimming removed 0 bases from V and 4 bases from J; junction bases left unmatched: 14. CDR1 is MGHRA, CDR2 YSYEKL, per germline. The CDR3 nucleotides are TGCGCCAGCAGCCAAGATAAGGGGCGGATAGGGACTAGCGGGGGTTACGAGCAGTACTTC. Residues: CASSQDKGRIGTSGGYEQYF.

The gene calls are TRBV5-6 and TRBJ2-7, with D hard to call. This CDR3 has 12 residues. The V end was cut by 2 bases, the J end by 2 bases, with 5 bases between. CDR1 and CDR2 (germline): SGHDT, YYEEEE. The CDR3 nucleotides read TGTGCCAGCAGCTTCGTCCCCTACGAGCAGTACTTC. Amino acid sequence: CASSFVPYEQYF.

This clone was detected only once. The chain uses TRBV6-1 and TRBJ2-3; 9 bases line up with TRBD1. Unmatched junction bases numbered 5, after V lost 10 bases and J lost 0 bases. The CDR3 extends over 14 amino acids. Germline V gene sequence: CDR1 MNHNS, CDR2 SASEGT. The CDR3 loop is CATQQGASTDTQYF. As DNA, the CDR3 is TGTGCCACGCAACAGGGGGCGAGCACAGATACGCAGTATTTT.

The chain couples TRBV2 to TRBJ2-3; D might be TRBD2 (5 bases). The V gene lost 2 bases and the J gene lost 5 bases, with 14 bases spanning the gap. Germline loops: CDR1 SNHLY, CDR2 FYNNEI. The CDR3 runs to 15 residues. CDR3: CASSEPQGGLDTQYF. The CDR3 nucleotides are TGTGCCAGCAGTGAACCCCAAGGCGGGTTAGATACGCAGTATTTT.

CDR3 nucleotide sequence: TGCGCCAGCAGCCCGCTGACTAGCGCCGCCTACAATGAGCAGTTCTTC. The encoded protein is CASSPLTSAAYNEQFF. The genes are TRBV5-1 and TRBJ2-1; 8 nucleotides line up with TRBD2. This CDR3 comprises 16 residues. The V gene's germline CDR1 is SGHRS and CDR2 YFSETQ. After removal of 4 bases from V and 2 bases from J, the junction contained 8 bases not matched to a gene.